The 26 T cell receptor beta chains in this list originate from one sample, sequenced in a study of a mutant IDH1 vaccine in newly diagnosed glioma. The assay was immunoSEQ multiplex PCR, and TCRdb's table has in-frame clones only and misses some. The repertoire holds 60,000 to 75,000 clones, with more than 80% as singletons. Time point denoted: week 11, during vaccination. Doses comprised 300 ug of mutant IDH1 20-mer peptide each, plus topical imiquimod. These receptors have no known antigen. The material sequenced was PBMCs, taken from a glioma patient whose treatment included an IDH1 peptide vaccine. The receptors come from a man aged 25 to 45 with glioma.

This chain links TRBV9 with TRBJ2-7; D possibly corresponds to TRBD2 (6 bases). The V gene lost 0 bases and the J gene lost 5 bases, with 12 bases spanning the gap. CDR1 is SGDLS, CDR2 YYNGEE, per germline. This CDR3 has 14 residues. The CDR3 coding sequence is TGTGCCAGCAGCGTAGAGCCGGGGGTCCACGAGCAGTACTTC. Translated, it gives CASSVEPGVHEQYF.

CDR3 loop: CASSLTGGPFYGYTF. Here the CDR3 DNA reads TGTGCCAGCAGTCTTACAGGGGGCCCGTTCTATGGCTACACCTTC. The chain recombines TRBV7-2 with TRBJ1-2, with 9 bases lining up with TRBD1. The CDR3 covers 15 residues. With V trimmed by 6 bases and J by 4 bases, 9 bases remained unmatched. Germline CDR1 and CDR2: SGHTA and FQGNSA.

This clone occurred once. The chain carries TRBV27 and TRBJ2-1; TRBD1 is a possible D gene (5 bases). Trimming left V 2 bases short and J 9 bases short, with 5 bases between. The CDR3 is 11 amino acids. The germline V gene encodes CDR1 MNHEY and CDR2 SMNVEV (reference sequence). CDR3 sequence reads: CASSLGAEQFF. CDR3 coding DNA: TGTGCCAGCAGTTTAGGGGCTGAGCAGTTCTTC.

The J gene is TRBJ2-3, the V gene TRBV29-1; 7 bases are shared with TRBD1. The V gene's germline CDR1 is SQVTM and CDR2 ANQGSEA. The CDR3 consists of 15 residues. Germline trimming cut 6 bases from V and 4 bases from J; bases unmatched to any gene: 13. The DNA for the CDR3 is TGCAGCGTCGTTGAAGGGACAGTTGCGGCAGATACGCAGTATTTT. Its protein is CSVVEGTVAADTQYF.

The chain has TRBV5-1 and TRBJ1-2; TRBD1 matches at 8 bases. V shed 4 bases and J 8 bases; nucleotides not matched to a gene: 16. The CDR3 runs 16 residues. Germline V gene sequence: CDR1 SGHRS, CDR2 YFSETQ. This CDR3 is CASSPQPGQGPEGYTF. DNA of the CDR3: TGCGCCAGCAGCCCCCAACCAGGACAGGGACCGGAGGGCTACACCTTC.

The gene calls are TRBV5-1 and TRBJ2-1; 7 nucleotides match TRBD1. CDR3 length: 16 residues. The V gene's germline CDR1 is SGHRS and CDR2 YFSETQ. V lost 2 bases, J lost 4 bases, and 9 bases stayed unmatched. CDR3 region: CASSFDRDRIYNEQFF. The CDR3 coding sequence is TGCGCCAGCAGCTTCGACCGGGACAGAATATACAATGAGCAGTTCTTC.

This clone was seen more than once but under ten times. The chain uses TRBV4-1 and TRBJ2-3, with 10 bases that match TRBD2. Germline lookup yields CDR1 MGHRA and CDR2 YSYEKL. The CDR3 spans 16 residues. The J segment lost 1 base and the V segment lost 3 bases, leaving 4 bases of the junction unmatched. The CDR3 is CASSQEGLAGTDTQYF. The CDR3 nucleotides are TGCGCCAGCAGCCAGGAAGGACTAGCGGGCACAGATACGCAGTATTTT.

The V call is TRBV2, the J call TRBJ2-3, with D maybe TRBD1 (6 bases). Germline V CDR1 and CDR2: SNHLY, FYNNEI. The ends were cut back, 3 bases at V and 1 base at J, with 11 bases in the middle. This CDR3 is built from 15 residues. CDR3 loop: CASSDRQEGTDTQYF. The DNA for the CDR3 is TGTGCCAGCAGTGATCGACAGGAAGGCACAGATACGCAGTATTTT.

CDR3 nucleotide sequence: TGCGCCAGCAGCTTGGACAAAAATTCTGAAGCTTTCTTT. Encoded protein: CASSLDKNSEAFF. The J gene is TRBJ1-1, the V gene TRBV5-1, with D hard to call. The CDR3 has 13 residues. Trimming took 0 bases from V and 6 from J, leaving 9 bases between them. CDR1 and CDR2 from the germline V gene are SGHRS and YFSETQ. Combining the CDR3 with reference TRBV5-1 and TRBJ1-1 gives the whole variable domain KAGVTQTPRYLIKTRGQQVTLSCSPISGHRSVSWYQQTPGQGLQFLFEYFSETQRNKGNFPGRFSGRQFSNSRSEMNVSTLELGDSALYLCASSLDKNSEAFFGQGTRLTVV.

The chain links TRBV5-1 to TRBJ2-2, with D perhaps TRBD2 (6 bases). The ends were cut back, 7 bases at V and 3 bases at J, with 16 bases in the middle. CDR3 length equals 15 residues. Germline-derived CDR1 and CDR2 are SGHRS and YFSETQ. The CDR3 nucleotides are TGCGCCAGCCTTGGGGGGAGGTTGGACACCGGGGAGCTGTTTTTT. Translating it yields CASLGGRLDTGELFF. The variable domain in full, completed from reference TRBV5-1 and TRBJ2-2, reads KAGVTQTPRYLIKTRGQQVTLSCSPISGHRSVSWYQQTPGQGLQFLFEYFSETQRNKGNFPGRFSGRQFSNSRSEMNVSTLELGDSALYLCASLGGRLDTGELFFGEGSRLTVL.

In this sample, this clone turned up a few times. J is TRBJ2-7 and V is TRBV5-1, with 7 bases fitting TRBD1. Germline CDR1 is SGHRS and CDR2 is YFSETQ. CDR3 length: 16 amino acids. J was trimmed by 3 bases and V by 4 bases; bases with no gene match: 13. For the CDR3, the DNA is TGCGCCAGCAGCCCGAAACGGACAGGAGCTAACTACGAGCAGTACTTC. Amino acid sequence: CASSPKRTGANYEQYF.

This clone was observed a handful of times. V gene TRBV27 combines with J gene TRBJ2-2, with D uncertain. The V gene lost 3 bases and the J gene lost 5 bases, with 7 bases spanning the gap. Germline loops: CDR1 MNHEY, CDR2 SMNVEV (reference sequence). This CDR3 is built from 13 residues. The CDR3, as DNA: TGTGCCAGCAGTTTCTCCTCGACCGGGGAGCTGTTTTTT. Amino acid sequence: CASSFSSTGELFF.

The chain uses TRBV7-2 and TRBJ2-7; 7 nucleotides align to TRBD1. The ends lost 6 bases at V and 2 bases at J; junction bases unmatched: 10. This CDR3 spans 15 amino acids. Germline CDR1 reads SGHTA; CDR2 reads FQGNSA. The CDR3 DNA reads TGTGCCAGCAGTTTTCCGGGACAGCCACCCTACGAGCAGTACTTC. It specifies CASSFPGQPPYEQYF.

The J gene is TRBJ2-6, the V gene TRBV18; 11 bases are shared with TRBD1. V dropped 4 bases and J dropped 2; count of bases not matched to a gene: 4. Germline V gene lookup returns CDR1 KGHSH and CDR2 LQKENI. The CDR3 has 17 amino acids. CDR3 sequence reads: CASSHGQGAAGANVLTF. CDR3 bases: TGTGCCAGCTCACATGGACAGGGGGCGGCTGGGGCCAACGTCCTGACTTTC.

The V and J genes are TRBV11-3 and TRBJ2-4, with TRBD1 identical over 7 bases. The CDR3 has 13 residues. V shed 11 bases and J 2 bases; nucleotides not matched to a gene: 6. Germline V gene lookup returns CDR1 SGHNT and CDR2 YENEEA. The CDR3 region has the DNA TGTGCCGGCTCGACAGGGTCCAAAAACATTCAGTACTTC. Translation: CAGSTGSKNIQYF.

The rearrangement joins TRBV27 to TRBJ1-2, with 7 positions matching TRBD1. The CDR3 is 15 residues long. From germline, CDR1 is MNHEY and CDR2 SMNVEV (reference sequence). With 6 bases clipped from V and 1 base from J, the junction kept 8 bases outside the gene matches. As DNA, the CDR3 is TGTGCCAGCAGGACTGGGACAGACAGTAACTATGGCTACACCTTC. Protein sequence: CASRTGTDSNYGYTF.

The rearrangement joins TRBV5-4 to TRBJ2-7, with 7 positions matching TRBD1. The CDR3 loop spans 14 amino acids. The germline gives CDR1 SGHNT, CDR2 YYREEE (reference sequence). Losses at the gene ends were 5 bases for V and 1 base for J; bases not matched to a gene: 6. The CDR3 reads CASSLETGSYEQYF. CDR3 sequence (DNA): TGTGCCAGCAGTCTTGAGACAGGGTCCTACGAGCAGTACTTC.

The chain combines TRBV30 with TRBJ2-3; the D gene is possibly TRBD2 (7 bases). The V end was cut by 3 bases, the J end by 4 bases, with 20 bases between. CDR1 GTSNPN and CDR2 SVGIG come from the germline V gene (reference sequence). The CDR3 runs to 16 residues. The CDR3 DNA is TGTGCCTGGAGCCGCGGAGGGGGGGAAGGGGCAGATACGCAGTATTTT. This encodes CAWSRGGGEGADTQYF.

The CDR3 protein is CASSLGRLGGELFF. For the CDR3, the DNA is TGTGCCAGCAGCTTGGGTCGTCTAGGAGGGGAGCTGTTTTTT. The chain couples TRBV11-3 to TRBJ2-2; D is uncertain. The CDR3 is made up of 14 amino acids. The V gene's germline CDR1 is SGHNT and CDR2 YENEEA. The V end was cut by 3 bases, the J end by 8 bases, with 13 bases between.

CDR3 bases: TGCGCCAGCAGCCAAGACGGGGAGGGGCTCGACACTGAAGCTTTCTTT. Translation gives CASSQDGEGLDTEAFF. The chain is built from TRBV4-1 and TRBJ1-1, with a weak D call TRBD1 (5 bases). Trimming removed 0 bases from V and 3 bases from J, with 14 bases in between. This CDR3 spans 16 amino acids. CDR1 is MGHRA, CDR2 YSYEKL, per germline.

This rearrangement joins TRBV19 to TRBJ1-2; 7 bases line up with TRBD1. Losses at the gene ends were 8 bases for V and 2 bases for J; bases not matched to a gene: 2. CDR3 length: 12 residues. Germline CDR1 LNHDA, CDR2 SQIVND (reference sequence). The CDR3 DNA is TGTGCCAGTCGGGACAGCAACTATGGCTACACCTTC. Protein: CASRDSNYGYTF.

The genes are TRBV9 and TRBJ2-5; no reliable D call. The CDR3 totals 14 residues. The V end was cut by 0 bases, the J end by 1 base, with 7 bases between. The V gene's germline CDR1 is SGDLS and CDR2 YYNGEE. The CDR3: CASSVGRFQETQYF. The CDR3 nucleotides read TGTGCCAGCAGCGTAGGGCGGTTCCAAGAGACCCAGTACTTC.

The CDR3 is CASSQSMTSGGPTGELFF. CDR3 nucleotides: TGTGCCAGCAGCCAGTCGATGACTAGCGGGGGGCCCACCGGGGAGCTGTTTTTT. V is TRBV4-2 and J is TRBJ2-2; 13 bases fit TRBD2. The germline V gene has CDR1 LGHNA and CDR2 YNFKEQ. The CDR3 totals 18 residues. The V gene end was trimmed by 3 bases and the J gene end by 4 bases; junction bases not matched to a gene: 8.

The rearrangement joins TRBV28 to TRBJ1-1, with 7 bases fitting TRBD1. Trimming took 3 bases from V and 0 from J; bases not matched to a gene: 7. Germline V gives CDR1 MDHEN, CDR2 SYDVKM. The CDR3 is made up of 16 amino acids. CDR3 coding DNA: TGTGCCAGCAGTTTCGGACAGGCGACGATGAACACTGAAGCTTTCTTT. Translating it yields CASSFGQATMNTEAFF.

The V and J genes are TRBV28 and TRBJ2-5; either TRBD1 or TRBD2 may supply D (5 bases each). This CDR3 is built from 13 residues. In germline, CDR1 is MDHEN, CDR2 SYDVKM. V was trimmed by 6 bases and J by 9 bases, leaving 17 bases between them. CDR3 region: CASSTGTKAAQYF. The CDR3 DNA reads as TGTGCCAGCAGCACCGGGACCAAGGCGGCCCAGTACTTC.

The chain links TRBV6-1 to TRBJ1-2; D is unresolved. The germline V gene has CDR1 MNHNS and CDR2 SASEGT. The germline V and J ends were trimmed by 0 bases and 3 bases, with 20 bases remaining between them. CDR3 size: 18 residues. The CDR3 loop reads CASSEAFLVRDRDYGYTF. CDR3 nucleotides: TGTGCCAGCAGTGAAGCATTCCTGGTAAGGGATCGTGACTATGGCTACACCTTC.